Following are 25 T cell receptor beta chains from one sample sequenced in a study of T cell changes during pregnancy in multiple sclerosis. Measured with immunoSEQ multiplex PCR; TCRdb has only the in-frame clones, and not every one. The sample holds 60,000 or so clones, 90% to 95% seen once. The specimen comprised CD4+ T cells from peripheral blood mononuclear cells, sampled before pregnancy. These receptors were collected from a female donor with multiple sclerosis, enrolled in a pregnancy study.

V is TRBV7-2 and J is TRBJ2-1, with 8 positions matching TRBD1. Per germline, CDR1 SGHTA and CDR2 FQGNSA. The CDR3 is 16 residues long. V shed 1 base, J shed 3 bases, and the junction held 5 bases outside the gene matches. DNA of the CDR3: TGTGCCAGCAGCTTAGGCATCGGGACAGGCTACAATGAGCAGTTCTTC. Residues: CASSLGIGTGYNEQFF.

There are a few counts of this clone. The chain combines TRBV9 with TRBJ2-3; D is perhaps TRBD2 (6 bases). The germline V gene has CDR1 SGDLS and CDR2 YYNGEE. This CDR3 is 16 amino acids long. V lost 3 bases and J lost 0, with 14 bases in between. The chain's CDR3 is CASSGRDGRSTDTQYF. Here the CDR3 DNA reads TGTGCCAGCAGCGGGCGGGATGGGCGGAGCACAGATACGCAGTATTTT.

The chain's CDR3 is CASGSDITYEQYF. The CDR3 DNA sequence: TGTGCCAGCGGATCGGACATCACCTACGAGCAGTACTTC. The chain is built from TRBV6-5 and TRBJ2-7; possible D gene TRBD1, 5 bases. Trimming shortened V by 8 bases and J by 2 bases, and 13 bases separated the two germline ends. CDR3 length equals 13 residues. The germline V gene has CDR1 MNHEY and CDR2 SVGAGI.

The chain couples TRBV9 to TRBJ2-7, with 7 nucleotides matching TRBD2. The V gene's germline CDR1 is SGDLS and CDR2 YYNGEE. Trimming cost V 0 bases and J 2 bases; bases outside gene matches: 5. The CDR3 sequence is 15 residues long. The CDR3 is CASSVGDGGTYEQYF. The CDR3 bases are TGTGCCAGCAGCGTAGGGGACGGGGGGACCTACGAGCAGTACTTC.

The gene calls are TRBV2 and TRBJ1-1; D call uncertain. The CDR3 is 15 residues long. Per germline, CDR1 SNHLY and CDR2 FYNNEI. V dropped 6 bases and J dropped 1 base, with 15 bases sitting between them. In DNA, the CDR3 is TGTGCCAGCAGAGAAAAGATCACACAGAACACTGAAGCTTTCTTT. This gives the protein CASREKITQNTEAFF.

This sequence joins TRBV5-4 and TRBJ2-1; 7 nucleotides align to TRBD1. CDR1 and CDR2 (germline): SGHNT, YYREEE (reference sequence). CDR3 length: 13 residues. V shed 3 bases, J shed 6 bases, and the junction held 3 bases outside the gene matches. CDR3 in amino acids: CASSSDRVNEQFF. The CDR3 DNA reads TGTGCCAGCAGCTCAGACAGGGTCAATGAGCAGTTCTTC.

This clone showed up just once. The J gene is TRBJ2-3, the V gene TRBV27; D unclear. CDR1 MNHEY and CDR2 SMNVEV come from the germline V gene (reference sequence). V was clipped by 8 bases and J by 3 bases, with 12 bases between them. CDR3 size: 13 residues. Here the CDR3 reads CASAIIRTDTQYF. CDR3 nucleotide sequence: TGTGCCAGCGCCATCATCAGGACAGATACGCAGTATTTT.

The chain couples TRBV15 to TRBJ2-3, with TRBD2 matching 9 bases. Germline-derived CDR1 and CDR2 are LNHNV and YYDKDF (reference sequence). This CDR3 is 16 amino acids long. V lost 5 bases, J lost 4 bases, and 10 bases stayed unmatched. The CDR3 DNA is TGTGCCACCAGCGGGGTGGGCGGGAGGGGAGCAGATACGCAGTATTTT. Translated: CATSGVGGRGADTQYF.

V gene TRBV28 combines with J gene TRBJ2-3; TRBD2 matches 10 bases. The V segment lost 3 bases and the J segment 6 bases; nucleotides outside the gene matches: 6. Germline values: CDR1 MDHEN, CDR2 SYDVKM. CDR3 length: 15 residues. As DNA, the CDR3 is TGTGCCAGCAGTTTCACTAGCGGGACCGGGGATACGCAGTATTTT. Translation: CASSFTSGTGDTQYF.

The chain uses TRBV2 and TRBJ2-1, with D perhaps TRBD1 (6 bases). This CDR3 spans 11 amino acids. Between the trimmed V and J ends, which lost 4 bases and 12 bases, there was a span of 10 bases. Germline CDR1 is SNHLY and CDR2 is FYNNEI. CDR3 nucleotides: TGTGCCAGCAGTGTACAGGGTGGGCAGTTCTTC. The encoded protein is CASSVQGGQFF.

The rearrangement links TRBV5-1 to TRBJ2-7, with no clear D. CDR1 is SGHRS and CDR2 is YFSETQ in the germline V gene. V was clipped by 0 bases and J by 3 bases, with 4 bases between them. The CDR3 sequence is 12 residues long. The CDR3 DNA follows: TGCGCCAGCAGCTTGGGACACTACGAGCAGTACTTC. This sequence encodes CASSLGHYEQYF.

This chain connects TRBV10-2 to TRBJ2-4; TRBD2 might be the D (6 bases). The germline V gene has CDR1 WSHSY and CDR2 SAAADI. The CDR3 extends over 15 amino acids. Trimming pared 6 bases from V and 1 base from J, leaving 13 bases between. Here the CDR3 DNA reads TGCGCCAGCAGCCCGGGGGTCCGGGCCAAAAACATTCAGTACTTC. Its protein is CASSPGVRAKNIQYF.

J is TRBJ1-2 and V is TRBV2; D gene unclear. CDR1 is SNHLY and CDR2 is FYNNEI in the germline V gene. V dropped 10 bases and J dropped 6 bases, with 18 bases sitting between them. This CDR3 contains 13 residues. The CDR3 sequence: CANSGPGSHGYTF. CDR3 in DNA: TGTGCCAATAGTGGACCGGGATCCCATGGCTACACCTTC.

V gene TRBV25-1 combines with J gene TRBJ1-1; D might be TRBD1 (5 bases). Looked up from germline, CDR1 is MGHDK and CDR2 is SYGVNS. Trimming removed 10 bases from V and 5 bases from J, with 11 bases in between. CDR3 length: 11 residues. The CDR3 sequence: CAIWEGTEAFF. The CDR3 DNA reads TGTGCCATTTGGGAGGGGACTGAAGCTTTCTTT.

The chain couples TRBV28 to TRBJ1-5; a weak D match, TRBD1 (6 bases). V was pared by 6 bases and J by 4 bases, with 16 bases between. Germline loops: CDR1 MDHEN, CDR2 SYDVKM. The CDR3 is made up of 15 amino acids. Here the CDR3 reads CASRDRGGWNQPQHF. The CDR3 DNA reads TGTGCCAGCAGAGATAGGGGGGGATGGAATCAGCCCCAGCATTTT.

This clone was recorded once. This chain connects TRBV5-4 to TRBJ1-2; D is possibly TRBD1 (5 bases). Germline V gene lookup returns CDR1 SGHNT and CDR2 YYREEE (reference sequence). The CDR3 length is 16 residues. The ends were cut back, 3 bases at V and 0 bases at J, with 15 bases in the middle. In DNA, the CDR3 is TGTGCCAGCAGCTCGGGGGGTCGGGCTACTAACTATGGCTACACCTTC. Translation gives CASSSGGRATNYGYTF.

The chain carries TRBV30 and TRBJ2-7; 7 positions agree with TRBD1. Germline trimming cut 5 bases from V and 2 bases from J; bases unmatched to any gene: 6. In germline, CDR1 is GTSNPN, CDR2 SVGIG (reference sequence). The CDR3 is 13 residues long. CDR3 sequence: CAWARQGAYEQYF. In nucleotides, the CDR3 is TGTGCCTGGGCAAGGCAGGGGGCCTACGAGCAGTACTTC.

The CDR3 DNA follows: TGCAGCGTGGGGGACAGCGAGTGGGGCGAGCAGTACTTC. The encoded protein is CSVGDSEWGEQYF. This sequence joins TRBV29-1 and TRBJ2-7; 7 bases line up with TRBD1. The ends lost 6 bases at V and 6 bases at J; junction bases unmatched: 11. The CDR3 has 13 residues. Germline assignment: CDR1 SQVTM and CDR2 ANQGSEA.

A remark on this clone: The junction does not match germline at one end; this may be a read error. The CDR3 nucleotides read TGTGCTAGCAGCTTAGCGCCGCAGTCCAAGACCCAGTACTTC. Encoded protein: CASSLAPQSKTQYF. The rearrangement joins TRBV7-7 to TRBJ2-5; D perhaps matches TRBD2 (5 bases). Per germline, CDR1 SSHAT and CDR2 FNYEAQ (reference sequence). This CDR3 comprises 14 residues.

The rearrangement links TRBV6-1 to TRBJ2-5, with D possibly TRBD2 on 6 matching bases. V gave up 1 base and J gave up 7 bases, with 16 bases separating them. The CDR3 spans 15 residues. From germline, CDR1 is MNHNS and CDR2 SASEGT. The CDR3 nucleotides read TGTGCCAGCAGTGAAGGGCGGGGTACCGTTGTGACCCAGTACTTC. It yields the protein CASSEGRGTVVTQYF.

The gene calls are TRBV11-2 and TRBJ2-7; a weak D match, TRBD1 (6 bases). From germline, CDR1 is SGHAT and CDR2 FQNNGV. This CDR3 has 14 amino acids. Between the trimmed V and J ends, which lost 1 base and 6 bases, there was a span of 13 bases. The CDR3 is CASSLVTGLGEQYF. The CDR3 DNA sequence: TGTGCCAGCAGCTTAGTCACAGGGTTGGGCGAGCAGTACTTC.

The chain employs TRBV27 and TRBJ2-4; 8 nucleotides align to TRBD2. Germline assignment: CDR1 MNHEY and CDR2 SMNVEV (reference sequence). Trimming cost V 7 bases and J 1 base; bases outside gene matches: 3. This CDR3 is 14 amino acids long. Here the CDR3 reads CASKLAAAKNIQYF. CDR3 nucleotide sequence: TGTGCCAGCAAACTAGCGGCTGCCAAAAACATTCAGTACTTC.

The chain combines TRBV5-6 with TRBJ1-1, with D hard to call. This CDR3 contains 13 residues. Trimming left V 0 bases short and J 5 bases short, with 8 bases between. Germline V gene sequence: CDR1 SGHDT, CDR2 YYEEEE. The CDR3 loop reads CASSLVRGTEAFF. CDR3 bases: TGTGCCAGCAGCTTGGTTCGAGGGACTGAAGCTTTCTTT. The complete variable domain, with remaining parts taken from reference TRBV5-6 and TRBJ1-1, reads DAGVTQSPTHLIKTRGQQVTLRCSPKSGHDTVSWYQQALGQGPQFIFQYYEEEERQRGNFPDRFSGHQFPNYSSELNVNALLLGDSALYLCASSLVRGTEAFFGQGTRLTVV.

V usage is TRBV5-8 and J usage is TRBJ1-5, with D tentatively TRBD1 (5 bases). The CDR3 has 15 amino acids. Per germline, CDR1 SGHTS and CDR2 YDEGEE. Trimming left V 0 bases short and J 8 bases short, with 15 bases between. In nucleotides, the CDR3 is TGTGCCAGCAGCTTGGGTTCAGGGAGGTTGAAGCCCCAGCATTTT. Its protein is CASSLGSGRLKPQHF.

CDR3 amino acids: CASRPDRVWPGELFF. In nucleotides, the CDR3 is TGTGCCAGCAGGCCGGACAGGGTGTGGCCCGGGGAGCTGTTTTTT. The J gene is TRBJ2-2, the V gene TRBV28, with 8 positions matching TRBD1. This CDR3 has 15 amino acids. Trimming at V came to 6 bases and at J to 6 bases, leaving 9 bases not matched to a gene. The germline V gene encodes CDR1 MDHEN and CDR2 SYDVKM. Full variable domain (outside the CDR3, taken from reference TRBV28 and TRBJ2-2): DVKVTQSSRYLVKRTGEKVFLECVQDMDHENMFWYRQDPGLGLRLIYFSYDVKMKEKGDIPEGYSVSREKKERFSLILESASTNQTSMYLCASRPDRVWPGELFFGEGSRLTVL.